This T cell receptor (beta chain) stems from a study of T cell responses to AZD1222 COVID-19 vaccine. Broader study findings: Nearly half of spike-specific TCRs reportedly target variant regions that are unmutated in the B.1.351 and B.1.1.7 variants. Two AZD1222 doses significantly raised spike-specific TCR breadth and depth over controls. Females made up more of the donors, who were largely white British, and clonal diversity may have come out too low. Spike regions recognized by vaccine-associated CD4 TCRs spanned the protein, led by 160-218 and 743-854.

Regarding this clone: The target antigen is unknown.

CDR3 length: 13 amino acids. Germline assignment: CDR1 LGHNT and CDR2 FRNRAP. Trimming took 3 bases from V and 6 from J, leaving 11 bases between them. The data were produced by immunoSEQ multiplex PCR, yet TCRdb's version contains in-frame clones alone and is incomplete. The sample shows 170,000 or so clones, about nine tenths of them seen only once. V and J are TRBV12-5 and TRBJ1-1; D not certain. The TCR sequence derives from an adult in good health. The sample consisted of peripheral blood, taken on day 0 of AZD1222 vaccination. The CDR3 region is CASGFRIGSEAFF. CDR3 in DNA: TGTGCTAGTGGTTTCCGGATAGGGTCTGAAGCTTTCTTT.